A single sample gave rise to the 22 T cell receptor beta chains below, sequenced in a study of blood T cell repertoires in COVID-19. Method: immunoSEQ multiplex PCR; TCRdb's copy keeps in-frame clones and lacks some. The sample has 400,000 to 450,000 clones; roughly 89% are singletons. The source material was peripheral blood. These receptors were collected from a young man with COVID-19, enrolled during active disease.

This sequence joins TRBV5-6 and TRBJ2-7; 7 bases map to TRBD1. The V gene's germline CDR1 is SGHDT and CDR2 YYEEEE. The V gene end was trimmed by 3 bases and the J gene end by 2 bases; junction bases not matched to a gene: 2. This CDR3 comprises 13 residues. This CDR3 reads CASSSGTAYEQYF. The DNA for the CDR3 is TGTGCCAGCAGCTCAGGGACAGCCTACGAGCAGTACTTC. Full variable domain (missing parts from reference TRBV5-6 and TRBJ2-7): DAGVTQSPTHLIKTRGQQVTLRCSPKSGHDTVSWYQQALGQGPQFIFQYYEEEERQRGNFPDRFSGHQFPNYSSELNVNALLLGDSALYLCASSSGTAYEQYFGPGTRLTVT.

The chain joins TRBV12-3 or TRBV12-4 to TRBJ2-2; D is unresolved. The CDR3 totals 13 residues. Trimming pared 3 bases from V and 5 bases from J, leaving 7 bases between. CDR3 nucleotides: TGTGCCAGCAGTTTTCAGAGGACCGGGGAGCTGTTTTTT. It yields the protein CASSFQRTGELFF.

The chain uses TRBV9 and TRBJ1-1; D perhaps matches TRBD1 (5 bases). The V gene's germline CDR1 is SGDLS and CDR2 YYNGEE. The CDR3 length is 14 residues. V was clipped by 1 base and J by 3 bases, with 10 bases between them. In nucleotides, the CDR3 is TGTGCCAGCAGCGTAACAGTAGGGGACACTGAAGCTTTCTTT. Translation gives CASSVTVGDTEAFF.

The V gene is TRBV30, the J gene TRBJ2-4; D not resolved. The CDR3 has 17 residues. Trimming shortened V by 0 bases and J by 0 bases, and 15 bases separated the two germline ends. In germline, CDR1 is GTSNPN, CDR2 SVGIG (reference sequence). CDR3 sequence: CAWSVPSARLAKNIQYF. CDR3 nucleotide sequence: TGTGCCTGGAGTGTACCCAGTGCCAGGTTAGCCAAAAACATTCAGTACTTC.

The CDR3 spells CASSLLVESEAFF. The CDR3, as DNA: TGTGCCAGCAGCTTATTAGTCGAGAGTGAAGCTTTCTTT. This rearrangement joins TRBV11-3 to TRBJ1-1; D is unresolved. V gave up 2 bases and J gave up 7 bases, with 11 bases separating them. Looked up from germline, CDR1 is SGHNT and CDR2 is YENEEA. This CDR3 contains 13 residues.

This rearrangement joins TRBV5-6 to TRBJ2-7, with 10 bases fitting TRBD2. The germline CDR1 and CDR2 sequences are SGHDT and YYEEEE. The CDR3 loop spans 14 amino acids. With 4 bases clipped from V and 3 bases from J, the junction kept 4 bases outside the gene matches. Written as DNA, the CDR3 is TGTGCCAGCAGCATAACTAGCGGGATCTACGAGCAGTACTTC. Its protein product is CASSITSGIYEQYF.

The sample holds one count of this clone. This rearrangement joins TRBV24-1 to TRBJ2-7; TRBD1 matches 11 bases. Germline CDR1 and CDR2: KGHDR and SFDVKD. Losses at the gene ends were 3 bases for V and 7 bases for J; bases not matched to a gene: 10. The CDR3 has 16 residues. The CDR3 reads CATSDSGQGAGGEQYF. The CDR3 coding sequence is TGTGCCACCAGTGATAGCGGACAGGGGGCAGGGGGTGAGCAGTACTTC.

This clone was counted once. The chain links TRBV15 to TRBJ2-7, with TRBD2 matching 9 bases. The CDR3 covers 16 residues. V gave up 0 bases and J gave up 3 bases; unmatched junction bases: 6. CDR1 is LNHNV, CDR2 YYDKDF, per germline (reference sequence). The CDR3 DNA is TGTGCCACCAGCAGAGAAACGTTAGCGGGGGACTACGAGCAGTACTTC. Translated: CATSRETLAGDYEQYF.

The CDR3 loop is CASSLTGTGGYGETQYF. The CDR3 region has the DNA TGCGCCAGCAGCTTGACCGGGACAGGGGGATATGGAGAGACCCAGTACTTC. This rearrangement joins TRBV5-1 to TRBJ2-5; 11 bases agree with TRBD1. CDR1 is SGHRS and CDR2 is YFSETQ in the germline V gene. With V trimmed by 1 base and J by 4 bases, 9 bases remained unmatched. CDR3 length: 17 residues.

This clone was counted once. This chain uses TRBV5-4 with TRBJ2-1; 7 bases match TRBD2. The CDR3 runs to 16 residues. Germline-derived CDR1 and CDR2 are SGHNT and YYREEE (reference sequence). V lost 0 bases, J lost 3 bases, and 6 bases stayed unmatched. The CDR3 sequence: CASSLGLAAIYNEQFF. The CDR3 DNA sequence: TGTGCCAGCAGCTTGGGGCTAGCGGCCATCTACAATGAGCAGTTCTTC.

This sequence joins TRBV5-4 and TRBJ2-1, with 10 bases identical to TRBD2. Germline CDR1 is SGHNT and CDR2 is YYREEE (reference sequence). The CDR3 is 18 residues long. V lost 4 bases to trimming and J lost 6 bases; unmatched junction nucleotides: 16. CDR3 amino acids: CASSPSSLSLAGTNEQFF. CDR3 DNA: TGTGCCAGCAGCCCATCCTCCCTTTCACTAGCGGGAACCAATGAGCAGTTCTTC.

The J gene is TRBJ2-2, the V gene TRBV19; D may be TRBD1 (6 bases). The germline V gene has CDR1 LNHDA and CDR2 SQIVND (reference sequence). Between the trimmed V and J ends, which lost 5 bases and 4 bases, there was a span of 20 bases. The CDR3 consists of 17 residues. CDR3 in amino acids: CASSLRGVQGGTGELFF. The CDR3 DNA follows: TGTGCCAGTAGTCTTCGAGGTGTACAGGGTGGCACCGGGGAGCTGTTTTTT.

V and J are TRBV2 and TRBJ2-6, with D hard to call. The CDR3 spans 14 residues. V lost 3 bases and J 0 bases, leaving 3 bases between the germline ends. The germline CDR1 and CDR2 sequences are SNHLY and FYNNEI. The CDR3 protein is CASSDLSGANVLTF. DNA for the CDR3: TGTGCCAGCAGTGACCTCTCTGGGGCCAACGTCCTGACTTTC.

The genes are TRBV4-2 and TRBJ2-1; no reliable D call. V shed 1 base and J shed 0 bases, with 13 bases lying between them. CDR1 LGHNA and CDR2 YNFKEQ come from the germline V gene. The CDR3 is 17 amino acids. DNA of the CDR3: TGTGCCAGCAGCCAAGCGGCACAGTTCTACTCCTACAATGAGCAGTTCTTC. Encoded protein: CASSQAAQFYSYNEQFF.

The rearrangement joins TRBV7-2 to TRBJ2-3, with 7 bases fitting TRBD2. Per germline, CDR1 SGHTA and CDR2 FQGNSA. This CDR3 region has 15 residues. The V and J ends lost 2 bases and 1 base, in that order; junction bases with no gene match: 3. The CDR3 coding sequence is TGTGCCAGCAGCTTAAGGGAGGGGCGCACAGATACGCAGTATTTT. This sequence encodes CASSLREGRTDTQYF. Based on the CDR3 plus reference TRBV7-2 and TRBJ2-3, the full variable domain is GAGVSQSPSNKVTEKGKDVELRCDPISGHTALYWYRQSLGQGLEFLIYFQGNSAPDKSGLPSDRFSAERTGGSVSTLTIQRTQQEDSAVYLCASSLREGRTDTQYFGPGTRLTVL.

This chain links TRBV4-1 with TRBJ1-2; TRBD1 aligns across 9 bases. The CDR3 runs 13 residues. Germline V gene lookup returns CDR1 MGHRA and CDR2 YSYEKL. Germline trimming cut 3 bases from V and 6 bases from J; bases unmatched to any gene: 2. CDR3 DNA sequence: TGCGCCAGCAGCCAGACAGGGGGGGATGGCTACACCTTC. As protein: CASSQTGGDGYTF.

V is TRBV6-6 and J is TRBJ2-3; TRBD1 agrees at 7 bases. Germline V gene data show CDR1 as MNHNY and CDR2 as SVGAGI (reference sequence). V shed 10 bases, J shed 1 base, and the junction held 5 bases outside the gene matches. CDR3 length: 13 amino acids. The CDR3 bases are TGTGCCACCAACAGGGGTGGCACAGATACGCAGTATTTT. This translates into CATNRGGTDTQYF.

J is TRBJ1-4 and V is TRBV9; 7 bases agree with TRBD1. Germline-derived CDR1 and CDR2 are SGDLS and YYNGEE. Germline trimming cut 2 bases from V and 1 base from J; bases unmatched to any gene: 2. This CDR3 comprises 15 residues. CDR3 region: CASSVGDRTNEKLFF. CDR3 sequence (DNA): TGTGCCAGCAGCGTTGGGGACAGAACTAATGAAAAACTGTTTTTT.

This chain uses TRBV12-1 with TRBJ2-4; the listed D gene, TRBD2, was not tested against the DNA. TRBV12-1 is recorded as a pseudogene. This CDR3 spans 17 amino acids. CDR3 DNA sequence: TGTGCCAGCAGCTTTGATTATAAGAGGGAGGGCAAAAACATTCAGTACTTC. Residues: CASSFDYKREGKNIQYF.

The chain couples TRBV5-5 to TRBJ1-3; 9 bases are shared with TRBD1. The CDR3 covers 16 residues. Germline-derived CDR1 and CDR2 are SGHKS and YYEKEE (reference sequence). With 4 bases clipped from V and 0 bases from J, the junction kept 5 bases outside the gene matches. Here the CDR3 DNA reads TGTGCCAGCAGCGGGCCGGGACAGGGCTCTGGAAACACCATATATTTT. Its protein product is CASSGPGQGSGNTIYF.

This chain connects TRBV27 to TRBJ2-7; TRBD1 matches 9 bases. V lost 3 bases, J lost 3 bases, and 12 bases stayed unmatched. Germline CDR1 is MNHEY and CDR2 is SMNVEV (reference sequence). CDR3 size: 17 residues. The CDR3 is CASSFLAPGQGNYEQYF. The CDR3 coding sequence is TGTGCCAGCAGTTTTTTGGCTCCGGGACAGGGAAACTACGAGCAGTACTTC.

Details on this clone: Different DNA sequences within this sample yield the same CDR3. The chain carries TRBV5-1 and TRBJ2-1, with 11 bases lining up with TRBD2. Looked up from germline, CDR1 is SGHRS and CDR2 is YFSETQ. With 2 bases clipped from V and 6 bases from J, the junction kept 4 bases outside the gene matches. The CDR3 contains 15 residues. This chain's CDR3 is CASSLGLAGGNEQFF. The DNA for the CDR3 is TGCGCCAGCAGCTTAGGGCTAGCGGGAGGCAATGAGCAGTTCTTC.